Below are 13 T cell receptor beta chains sequenced from a single sample in a study of T cell changes during pregnancy in multiple sclerosis. Repertoires were generated with immunoSEQ multiplex PCR, while TCRdb's copy carries only in-frame clones and drops some. The repertoire consists of tens of thousands of clones, with around 90% occurring once and the leading ten covering 0.35% to 0.55%. The sample consisted of CD4+ T cells from peripheral blood mononuclear cells, taken in the third trimester of pregnancy. The receptors were sampled from a female donor in good health, enrolled as a control in a pregnancy study.

J is TRBJ2-7 and V is TRBV2; TRBD2 agrees at 10 bases. V gave up 5 bases and J gave up 2 bases; unmatched junction bases: 3. The CDR3 covers 14 residues. Germline V gene sequence: CDR1 SNHLY, CDR2 FYNNEI. The CDR3 DNA reads TGTGCCAGCAGTAGGAGCGGGGGGGCCTACGAGCAGTACTTC. It is translated as CASSRSGGAYEQYF. Looking up the rest from reference TRBV2 and TRBJ2-7 gives the full variable domain: EPEVTQTPSHQVTQMGQEVILRCVPISNHLYFYWYRQILGQKVEFLVSFYNNEISEKSEIFDDQFSVERPDGSNFTLKIRSTKLEDSAMYFCASSRSGGAYEQYFGPGTRLTVT.

The rearrangement uses TRBV4-3 and TRBJ2-7, with D possibly being TRBD1 (6 bases). Germline V gene sequence: CDR1 LGHNA, CDR2 YSLEER. The CDR3 covers 15 residues. The V end was cut by 1 base, the J end by 3 bases, with 13 bases between. The CDR3: CASSQALARGYEQYF. DNA for the CDR3: TGCGCCAGCAGCCAAGCCTTGGCCAGGGGCTACGAGCAGTACTTC.

The chain recombines TRBV27 with TRBJ2-7, with TRBD1 identical over 9 bases. Unmatched junction bases numbered 13, after V lost 6 bases and J lost 4 bases. The CDR3 is 16 amino acids. CDR1 is MNHEY, CDR2 SMNVEV, per germline (reference sequence). CDR3 DNA: TGTGCCAGCAGGGACTCCGGGACAGGGCGCCGTTACGAGCAGTACTTC. It codes for CASRDSGTGRRYEQYF.

The chain is built from TRBV21-1 and TRBJ2-5; the table's D call, TRBD2, has no DNA check behind it. TRBV21-1 is a pseudogene segment. The CDR3 runs to 18 residues. The CDR3 sequence is CASSTARNSGGGRETQYF. As DNA, the CDR3 is TGTGCCAGCAGCACAGCAAGGAATAGCGGGGGGGGGAGAGAGACCCAGTACTTC.

The V call is TRBV9, the J call TRBJ1-3; the match to TRBD1 covers 7 bases. Trimming cost V 4 bases and J 4 bases; bases outside gene matches: 11. This CDR3 has 16 amino acids. CDR1 is SGDLS, CDR2 YYNGEE, per germline. The DNA for the CDR3 is TGTGCCAGCAGCCTTAAGGTACAGGGGTACGGAAACACCATATATTTT. The encoded protein is CASSLKVQGYGNTIYF.

The chain joins TRBV7-9 to TRBJ2-5, with TRBD1 identical over 7 bases. This CDR3 is built from 15 residues. Germline V lookup: CDR1 SEHNR, CDR2 FQNEAQ (reference sequence). Trimming cost V 5 bases and J 5 bases; bases outside gene matches: 11. CDR3 sequence reads: CASSEQGSVLETQYF. The CDR3 DNA reads TGTGCCAGCAGCGAACAGGGGTCAGTGTTGGAGACCCAGTACTTC. The variable domain in full, with the rest retrieved from reference TRBV7-9 and TRBJ2-5, is DTGVSQNPRHKITKRGQNVTFRCDPISEHNRLYWYRQTLGQGPEFLTYFQNEAQLEKSRLLSDRFSAERPKGSFSTLEIQRTEQGDSAMYLCASSEQGSVLETQYFGPGTRLLVL.

The J gene is TRBJ2-5, the V gene TRBV5-4; D may be TRBD1 (7 bases). V lost 7 bases and J lost 2, with 15 bases in between. The CDR3 runs 14 residues. Germline V CDR1 and CDR2: SGHNT, YYREEE (reference sequence). CDR3 amino acids: CASFPGGTQETQYF. The CDR3 DNA follows: TGTGCCAGCTTCCCAGGGGGGACACAAGAGACCCAGTACTTC.

The chain is built from TRBV9 and TRBJ2-7; 12 bases agree with TRBD2. From germline, CDR1 is SGDLS and CDR2 YYNGEE. The CDR3 totals 16 residues. Trimming at V came to 0 bases and at J to 0 bases, leaving 1 base not matched to a gene. CDR3 loop: CASSVGLAGDSYEQYF. For the CDR3, the DNA is TGTGCCAGCAGCGTAGGACTAGCGGGGGACTCCTACGAGCAGTACTTC.

V usage is TRBV7-2 and J usage is TRBJ2-2, with D unresolved. Germline CDR1 and CDR2: SGHTA and FQGNSA. The CDR3 runs to 13 residues. Trimming shortened V by 5 bases and J by 6 bases, and 10 bases separated the two germline ends. The CDR3 sequence: CASSVLGAGELFF. The DNA of the CDR3 is TGTGCCAGCAGCGTACTGGGCGCCGGGGAGCTGTTTTTT.

This chain connects TRBV7-2 to TRBJ2-1; 9 nucleotides align to TRBD2. The CDR3 extends over 15 amino acids. Per the germline V gene, CDR1 is SGHTA and CDR2 is FQGNSA. V gave up 1 base and J gave up 4 bases; unmatched junction bases: 2. The CDR3 region has the DNA TGTGCCAGCAGCTTAGGGACTAGCGTTTACAATGAGCAGTTCTTC. It translates to CASSLGTSVYNEQFF.

This clone was detected only once. The rearrangement links TRBV2 to TRBJ2-1, with a possible D match to TRBD2 (7 bases). The germline CDR1 and CDR2 sequences are SNHLY and FYNNEI. The CDR3 has 15 amino acids. The ends were cut back, 5 bases at V and 5 bases at J, with 16 bases in the middle. The CDR3 here is CASSRQGGVHNEQFF. The CDR3 nucleotides are TGTGCCAGCAGTAGGCAAGGGGGGGTACACAATGAGCAGTTCTTC.

As DNA, the CDR3 is TGTGCCACCAACCTTGGCCCGGGTTCAGGGACGCAGTATTTT. Its translation is CATNLGPGSGTQYF. The V call is TRBV6-1, the J call TRBJ2-3; tentatively, D is TRBD1 (5 bases). Germline V gives CDR1 MNHNS, CDR2 SASEGT. Trimming removed 10 bases from V and 9 bases from J, with 23 bases in between. The CDR3 is 14 residues long.

The J gene is TRBJ2-7, the V gene TRBV30; 7 positions match TRBD1. Unmatched junction bases numbered 4, after V lost 7 bases and J lost 1 base. Germline V gene lookup returns CDR1 GTSNPN and CDR2 SVGIG (reference sequence). CDR3 length equals 12 residues. The CDR3 DNA follows: TGTGCCTACTCGACAGGGTCCTACGAGCAGTACTTC. As protein: CAYSTGSYEQYF. The full variable domain, its missing parts supplied by reference TRBV30 and TRBJ2-7, is SQTIHQWPATLVQPVGSPLSLECTVEGTSNPNLYWYRQAAGRGLQLLFYSVGIGQISSEVPQNLSASRPQDRQFILSSKKLLLSDSGFYLCAYSTGSYEQYFGPGTRLTVT.